The T cell receptor beta chain under discussion was sequenced for a study of human thymus T cells. Thymus specimens were resections from corrective heart surgery. Only in-frame clones appear in the TCRdb table, and some are missing; sequencing was by immunoSEQ multiplex PCR. The sample consists of some 120,000 clones, around 94% of them appearing once. J lost 8 bases, V lost 4 bases, and 5 bases had no gene match. This CDR3 comprises 13 residues. The germline gives CDR1 SGHNT, CDR2 YENEEA. This receptor was taken from a boy under two years old with a congenital heart defect but otherwise immunologically healthy. Sequencing was carried out using thymus tissue. The chain employs TRBV11-3 and TRBJ1-1; TRBD1 agrees at 9 bases. The CDR3 reads CASSYRDRVEAFF. CDR3 DNA: TGTGCCAGCAGCTACCGGGACAGGGTGGAAGCTTTCTTT.